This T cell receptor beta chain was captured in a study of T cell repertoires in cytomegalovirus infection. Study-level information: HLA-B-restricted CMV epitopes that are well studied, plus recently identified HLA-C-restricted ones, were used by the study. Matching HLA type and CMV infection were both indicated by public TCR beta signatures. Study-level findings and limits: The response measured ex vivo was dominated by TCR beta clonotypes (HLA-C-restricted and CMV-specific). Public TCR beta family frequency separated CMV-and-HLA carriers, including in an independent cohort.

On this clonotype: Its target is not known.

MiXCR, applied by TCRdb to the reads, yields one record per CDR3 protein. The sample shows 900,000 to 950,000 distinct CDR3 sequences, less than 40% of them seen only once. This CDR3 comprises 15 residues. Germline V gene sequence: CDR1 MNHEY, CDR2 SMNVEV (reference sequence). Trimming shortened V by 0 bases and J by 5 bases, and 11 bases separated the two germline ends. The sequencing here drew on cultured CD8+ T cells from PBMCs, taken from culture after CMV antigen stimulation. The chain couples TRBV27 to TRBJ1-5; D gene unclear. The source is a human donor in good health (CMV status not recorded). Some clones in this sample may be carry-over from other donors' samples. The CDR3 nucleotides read TGTGCCAGCAGTTTATCGGCAGGAGCCTATCAGCCCCAGCATTTT. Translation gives CASSLSAGAYQPQHF.